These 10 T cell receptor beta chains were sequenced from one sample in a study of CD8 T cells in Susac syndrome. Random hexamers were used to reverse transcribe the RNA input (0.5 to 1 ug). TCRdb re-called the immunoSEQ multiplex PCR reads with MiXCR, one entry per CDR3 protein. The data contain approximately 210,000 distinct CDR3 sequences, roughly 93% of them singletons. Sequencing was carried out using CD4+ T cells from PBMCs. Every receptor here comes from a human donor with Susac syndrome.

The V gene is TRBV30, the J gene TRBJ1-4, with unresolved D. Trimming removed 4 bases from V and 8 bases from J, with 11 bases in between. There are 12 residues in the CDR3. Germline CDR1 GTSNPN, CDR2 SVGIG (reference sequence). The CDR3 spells CAWNQVGEKLFF. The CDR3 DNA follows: TGTGCCTGGAACCAGGTTGGCGAAAAACTGTTTTTT.

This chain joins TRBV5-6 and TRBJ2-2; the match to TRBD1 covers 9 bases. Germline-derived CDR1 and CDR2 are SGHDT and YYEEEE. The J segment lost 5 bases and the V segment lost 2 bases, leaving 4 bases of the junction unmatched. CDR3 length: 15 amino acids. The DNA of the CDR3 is TGTGCCAGCAGCTTACAGGGGGCGGAAACCGGGGAGCTGTTTTTT. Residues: CASSLQGAETGELFF.

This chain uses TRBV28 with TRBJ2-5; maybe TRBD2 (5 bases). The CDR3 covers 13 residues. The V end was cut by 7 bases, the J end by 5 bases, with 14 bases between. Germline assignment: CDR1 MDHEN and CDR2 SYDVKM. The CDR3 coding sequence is TGTGCCAGCACCGATCTAGCTCGGGAGACCCAGTACTTC. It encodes CASTDLARETQYF.

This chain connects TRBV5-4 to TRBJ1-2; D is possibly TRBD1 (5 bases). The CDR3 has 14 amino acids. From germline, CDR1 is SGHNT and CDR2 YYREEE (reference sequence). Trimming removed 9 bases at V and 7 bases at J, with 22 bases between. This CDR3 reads CATIVRGVLSGYTF. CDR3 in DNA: TGTGCCACCATCGTGCGGGGCGTGCTTTCTGGCTACACCTTC.

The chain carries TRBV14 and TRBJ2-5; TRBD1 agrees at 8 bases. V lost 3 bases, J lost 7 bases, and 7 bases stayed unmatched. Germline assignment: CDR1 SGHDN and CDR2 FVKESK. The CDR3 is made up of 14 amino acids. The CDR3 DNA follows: TGTGCCAGCAGCCACGCAGGGGGCCCAGGGACCCAGTACTTC. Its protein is CASSHAGGPGTQYF.

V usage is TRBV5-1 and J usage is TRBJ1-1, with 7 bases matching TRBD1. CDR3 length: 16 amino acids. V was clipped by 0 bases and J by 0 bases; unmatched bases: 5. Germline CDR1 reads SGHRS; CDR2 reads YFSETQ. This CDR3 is CASSLGQGLMNTEAFF. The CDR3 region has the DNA TGCGCCAGCAGCTTGGGACAGGGCCTCATGAACACTGAAGCTTTCTTT. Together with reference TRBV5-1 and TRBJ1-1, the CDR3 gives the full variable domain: KAGVTQTPRYLIKTRGQQVTLSCSPISGHRSVSWYQQTPGQGLQFLFEYFSETQRNKGNFPGRFSGRQFSNSRSEMNVSTLELGDSALYLCASSLGQGLMNTEAFFGQGTRLTVV.

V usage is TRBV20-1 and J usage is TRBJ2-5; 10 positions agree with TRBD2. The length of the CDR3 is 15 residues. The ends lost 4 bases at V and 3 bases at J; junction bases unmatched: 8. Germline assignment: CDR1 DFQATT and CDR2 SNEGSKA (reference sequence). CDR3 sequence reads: CSANSGGVGEETQYF. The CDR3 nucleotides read TGCAGTGCTAACAGCGGGGGGGTAGGGGAAGAGACCCAGTACTTC.

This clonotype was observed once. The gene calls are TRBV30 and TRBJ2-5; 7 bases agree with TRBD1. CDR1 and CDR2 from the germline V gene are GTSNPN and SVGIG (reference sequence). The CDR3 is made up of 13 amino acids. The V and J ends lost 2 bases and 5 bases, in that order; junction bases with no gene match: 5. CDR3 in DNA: TGTGCCTGGAGTAAACAGGACAGGGAGACCCAGTACTTC. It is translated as CAWSKQDRETQYF.

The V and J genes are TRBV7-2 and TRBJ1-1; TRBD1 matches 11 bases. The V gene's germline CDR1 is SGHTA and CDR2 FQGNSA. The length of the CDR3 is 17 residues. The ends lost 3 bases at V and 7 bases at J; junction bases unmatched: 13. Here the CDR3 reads CASSLEDRGPSRDEAFF. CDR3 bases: TGTGCCAGCAGCTTGGAGGACAGGGGGCCCTCTCGCGATGAAGCTTTCTTT.

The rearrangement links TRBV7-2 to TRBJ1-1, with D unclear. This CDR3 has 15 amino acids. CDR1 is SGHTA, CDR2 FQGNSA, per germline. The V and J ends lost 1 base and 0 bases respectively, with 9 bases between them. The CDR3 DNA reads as TGTGCCAGCAGCTTAGGGGCGGTTCTGAACACTGAAGCTTTCTTT. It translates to CASSLGAVLNTEAFF. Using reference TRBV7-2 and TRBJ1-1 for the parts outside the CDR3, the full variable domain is GAGVSQSPSNKVTEKGKDVELRCDPISGHTALYWYRQSLGQGLEFLIYFQGNSAPDKSGLPSDRFSAERTGGSVSTLTIQRTQQEDSAVYLCASSLGAVLNTEAFFGQGTRLTVV.